This T cell receptor (beta chain) was sequenced during a study of blood T cell repertoires in COVID-19. Study overall: From T cells, B-cell-depleted T cells, or PBMCs came the material, which was cDNA or gDNA.

Trimming cost V 5 bases and J 5 bases, with 9 bases left between them. Germline V lookup: CDR1 LGHDT, CDR2 YNNKEL (reference sequence). This CDR3 contains 13 residues. Recruits, aged roughly 18 to 89 years, lived in 24 US areas. Original processing methods: Reference gene primers were amplified, and this amplification served to estimate nucleated cell counts. Sequencing was performed with immunoSEQ multiplex PCR; in TCRdb, only in-frame clones are kept and a portion is missing. V and J calls plus clone size are reproduced from that table; the DNA served to infer D and trimming. Here the sample spans 150,000 to 200,000 clones, approximately 92% being singletons.

This receptor was identified in a woman between 40 and 50 years old with acute COVID-19. Sequenced: PBMCs or T cells enriched from blood (not recorded which). The genes are TRBV3-1 (or the pseudogene TRBV3-2) and TRBJ1-4, with D unclear. The CDR3: CASSYRRNEKLFF. DNA of the CDR3: TGTGCCAGCAGCTACAGACGAAATGAAAAACTGTTTTTT.